The sequence of this T cell receptor (beta chain) was determined in a study of cytomegalovirus exposure and HLA in healthy donors (dated by TCRdb to about 2017). In terms of the full investigation: In an earlier analysis of 450 to 750 of the donors, under 300 Gb of sequence data and 117 million unique TCR beta sequences from roughly 200 million T cells were reported. An early release covering 550 to 700 HLA-typed donors comprised about 300 gigabases of sequencing data and tens of millions of unique TCR sequences. Among the 398 genotyped donors, around 81% belonged to the genetic ancestry cluster associated with self-reported Caucasian donors. The study aimed to test whether signatures of past pathogen exposure could be identified by cataloging public T cell receptors. The T cell repertoires of around 730 subjects were profiled by immunosequencing and related to cytomegalovirus serostatus. In addition to the first cohort of about 650 subjects, a separate validation cohort of approximately 130 different subjects was used. The study combined high-throughput TCR immunosequencing, statistical association of individual TCRs with disease status, and machine learning to predict cytomegalovirus infection status. To study patterns of TCR occurrence, a later analysis re-analyzed previously published TCR beta repertoires from around 670 donors and added high-resolution HLA genotyping. The later analysis used no new phenotypic data to find candidate immune exposures, relying instead on TCR beta sequences and their occurrence across donors. An earlier analysis of some 500 of the donors used high-throughput TCR beta sequencing to judge whether each TCR beta V gene segment behaved as functional or pseudogenic. Donor age, sex, ethnicity and CMV serostatus were collected together with the repertoire data. In a later genetic analysis, genome-wide SNP genotypes for 398 of the 666 donors were used, and that subset was treated as a discovery cohort. Every repertoire in the discovery cohort had been generated on one and the same sequencing platform. HLA typing covered class I and class II loci at four-digit resolution. Typing coverage differed by locus: A, B, C, DRB1 and DQB1 were typed in roughly 620-630 donors, DQA1 in 500 to 550, DPA1 in 600 to 610, and DPB1 in 400 to 480. A few DR-DQ haplotypes were handled as single units for association and clustering because linkage in the cohort was strong. Across 300 to 500 genotyped donors of the cohort, an average of about 200,000 unique TCR beta nucleotide sequences per donor were sequenced, and approximately 19% of those sequences were non-productive. The full study reports these points: The classifier was reported to diagnose cytomegalovirus status with high specificity and sensitivity in both the original and validation cohorts. Because the 87-base-pair reads could not distinguish some IMGT-functional V segments, including TRBV6-2 and TRBV6-3, those segments were excluded. In a later analysis, HLA-associated TCR beta chains were found to be more clonally expanded and to have lower generation probabilities than equally common non-associated chains. Specific HLA alleles were associated with around 18,000 TCR beta sequences at a false discovery rate of 0.05 in a later analysis. In vitro tests confirmed that a few of the cytomegalovirus-associated TCR beta chains recognize cytomegalovirus antigens. A later analysis reported that several top co-occurrence clusters appeared linked to parvovirus B19, influenza, CMV and Epstein-Barr virus. Around 16 rarely observed V segments, including chromosome 9 orphons, were excluded from the earlier analysis of approximately 500 of the donors because counts were too low. A cluster of highly shared sequence variants was judged likely to be a technical artifact of the sequencing pipeline. HLA typing was unavailable for some donors at each locus, so association tests used only the typed subset. When HLA alleles, especially DR and DQ, strongly co-occurred, TCR associations were difficult to assign to individual alleles. A further reported finding was that TCR beta sequences accurately predicted the HLA-A and HLA-B alleles for most subjects in the first cohort. A later genetic analysis reported fewer N-insertions in productive TCRs among donors in an Asian-associated ancestry cluster than the roughly 670-donor mean. In an earlier analysis of about 540 of the donors, most TCR beta V segments were observed in productive rearrangements about 87% or about 30% of the time, broadly matching IMGT annotations. The presence/absence analyses assumed that sequencing depth was roughly uniform across donors, and that assumption may not be true. A total of fewer than 200 TCR beta chains were listed by the study as associated with cytomegalovirus. Most CMV-associated TCR beta chains appeared to be HLA-restricted in a later analysis, and the HLA associations seemed to be driven largely by CMV exposure. Across donors, most TCR sequences were observed very rarely, whereas some public TCRs were present in many individuals. The authors suggested that the approach could potentially be generalized to other disease states and immunological phenotypes. The only immune exposure information available for the cohort was CMV serostatus. An association between a missense DCLRE1C variant and V-gene and J-gene trimming of TCR beta chains was found in a later genetic analysis and replicated in an independent cohort. Linkage disequilibrium might explain the correlated functional status among segregating V segments, but an unknown experimental factor could not be ruled out. According to a later analysis, TCR association rates differed among HLA loci, with DRB1 alleles showing the most associated TCRs and HLA-C alleles showing the fewest. In this cohort, only TCR beta chains were sequenced, and detectable features were limited by the absence of alpha or paired-chain data.

The protocol used for the library was the immunoSEQ multiplex PCR assay. A mixture of 60 forward primers for TCR Vbeta segments and 13 reverse primers for TCR Jbeta segments was used in the multiplex PCR. The CDR3 region of rearranged TCR beta genes was amplified from genomic DNA with a multiplex PCR assay. The amplified TCR beta libraries were sequenced on the Illumina HiSeq System as 87-base-pair reads. The original methods were these. In a later analysis, about 80 million unique TCR beta chains were counted across the 650 to 750 repertoires, and roughly 11 million of these chains were shared by at least two donors. A nearest-neighbor algorithm error-corrected the raw reads and collapsed the reads into unique sequences, merging closely related sequences to remove PCR and sequencing errors. To assign V, D and J gene segments, CDR3 sequences were aligned to IMGT reference sequences. Each retained sequence needed at least a six-nucleotide match to both a V gene segment and a J gene segment. A rearrangement was called productive if the CDR3 had no stop codons and remained in frame with V and J, and every other rearrangement was called non-productive. CDR3 was defined by IMGT convention, running from the second conserved V-encoded cysteine to the conserved J-encoded phenylalanine. In an earlier analysis of around 640 of the donors, sequences lacking an unambiguous match to a single V gene segment were excluded. An earlier analysis of some 610 of the donors called V segments functional above 56.7% productive rearrangements and segregating when the between-donor standard deviation exceeded 5%. A statistical classification framework was developed to diagnose cytomegalovirus status using the catalog of TCR beta chain sequences. V and J gene assignment, in a later analysis, came from comparing TCR nucleotide sequences with IMGT/GENE-DB human TR gene sequences. The TCRdist pipeline was used in a later analysis to assign CDR3 sequences and most-parsimonious VDJ recombination scenarios. In a later analysis, every TCR beta chain was defined by the combination of its CDR3 amino acid sequence and its V-gene family, and reads without a unique V-gene family were dropped. In a later analysis, approximately 590 highly shared, low-generation-probability nucleotide sequences were removed to address suspected cross-contamination and a sequencing artifact. For each public chain, a later analysis derived a clonal expansion index from normalized ranks of inferred template counts within each repertoire. Generation probabilities in a later analysis came from a VDJ recombination model fitted to out-of-frame rearrangements, and those results were checked against IGoR. A later analysis scored TCR-TCR, TCR-HLA and TCR-CMV co-occurrence with hypergeometric tests, applying a repertoire-size bias correction to TCR pairs. In a later analysis, false discovery rates were estimated by permuting HLA or CMV assignments 20 times. In a later analysis, co-occurring TCRs were grouped using DBSCAN, and TCRdist sequence similarity was added for clustering within HLA-allele-positive subsets. For co-occurrence clustering, repertoires with fewer than 30,000 or more than 120,000 public chains were excluded, along with a handful of repertoires with anomalous nucleotide sharing. TCRdb's version of the immuneACCESS table is confined to in-frame rearrangements and falls short of the full clone set. An unresolved V gene accounts for under half of the shortfall where checked; the remainder is of unknown origin. V and J calls and clone size are as listed in that table; D and trimming were resolved from the DNA. This sample has 100,000 to 150,000 clones in its table, and around 80% of those were observed once. Less than 2% of the sample belongs to the ten largest clones.

V was cut back by 5 bases and J by 8 bases, leaving a gap of 15 bases between them. Including cysteine and phenylalanine, the CDR3 has 13 amino acids. The DNA shown is the 39-base CDR3, in frame from base 1. CDR1 and CDR2, looked up from the germline V gene (reference sequence), are SEHNR and FQNEAQ. This clone occurred once. No antigen is known for it. No base quality information exists; no much larger clone differs at one position. In total, approximately 690 healthy bone marrow donors made up the cohort. At the time of sampling, every cohort member was nominally healthy, though immune exposures that went unrecorded were likely present. The donor was CMV seronegative and belonged to the group of approximately 320 seronegative cohort members. Each donor provided a peripheral blood sample, and peripheral blood mononuclear cells were used for TCR beta sequencing. The Qiagen DNeasy Blood Extraction Kit was used to extract genomic DNA from the blood cell samples.

Input material: PBMCs. The chain uses TRBV7-9 and TRBJ1-2; too little of a D gene remains to name it. The receptor was isolated from a woman in her forties or fifties in good health and CMV-seronegative. The sequenced DNA is TGTGCCAGCAGCGGACTGCGCGGGGTCGGCTACACCTTC. It codes for CASSGLRGVGYTF.